This TCR beta chain was sequenced for a study of human T cells and chemical hapten exposure. The table lists this clonotype with a few counts. Original processing notes: A per-sample median of around 91,000 TCRs was observed, with counts ranging from roughly 20,000 to 690,600. A single record per CDR3 protein comes from TCRdb applying MiXCR to the RACE reads. The V and J calls reflect TCRdb's pipeline rather than the authors' work. The sample shows 300,000 to 350,000 distinct CDR3 sequences, approximately 6.3% of them seen only once. Time point specified: patch test 1, 2 weeks after DPC sensitization. Treatment meaning: therapeutic diphenylcyclopropenone sensitization with weekly scalp DPC. Blood draws preceded each patch test application. This specimen was whole blood, taken in connection with sensitization to the hapten diphenylcyclopropenone (DPC). The receptor was derived from a woman aged 18-29 years with alopecia areata. Some clones in this sample may be carry-over from other donors' samples.

CDR3 DNA: TGCAGTGCTTTGCACGGGGGGCATTCTAGCACAGATACGCAGTATTTT. Amino acid sequence: CSALHGGHSSTDTQYF. The chain carries TRBV20-1 and TRBJ2-3, with D perhaps matching TRBD2 (7 bases). V lost 5 bases, J lost 0 bases, and 18 bases lay in between. The CDR3 contains 16 residues. CDR1 and CDR2 from the germline V gene are DFQATT and SNEGSKA (reference sequence).